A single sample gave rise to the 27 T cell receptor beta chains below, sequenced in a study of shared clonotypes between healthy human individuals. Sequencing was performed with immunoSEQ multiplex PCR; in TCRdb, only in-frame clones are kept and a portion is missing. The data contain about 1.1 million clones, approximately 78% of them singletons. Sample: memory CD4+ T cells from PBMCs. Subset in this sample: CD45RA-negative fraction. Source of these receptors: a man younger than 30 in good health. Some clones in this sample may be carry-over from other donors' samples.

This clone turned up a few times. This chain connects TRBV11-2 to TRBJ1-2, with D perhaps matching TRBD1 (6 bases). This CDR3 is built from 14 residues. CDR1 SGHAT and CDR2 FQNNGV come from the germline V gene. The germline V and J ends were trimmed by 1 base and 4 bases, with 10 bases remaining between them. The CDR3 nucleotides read TGTGCCAGCAGCTTAGTCCTGGACAGCTATGGCTACACCTTC. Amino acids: CASSLVLDSYGYTF.

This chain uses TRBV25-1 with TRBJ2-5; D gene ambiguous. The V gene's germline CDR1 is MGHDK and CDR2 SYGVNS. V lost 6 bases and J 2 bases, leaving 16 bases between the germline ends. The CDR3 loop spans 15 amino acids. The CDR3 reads CASSEVSTGQETQYF. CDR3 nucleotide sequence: TGTGCCAGCAGCGAAGTCTCGACCGGTCAAGAGACCCAGTACTTC.

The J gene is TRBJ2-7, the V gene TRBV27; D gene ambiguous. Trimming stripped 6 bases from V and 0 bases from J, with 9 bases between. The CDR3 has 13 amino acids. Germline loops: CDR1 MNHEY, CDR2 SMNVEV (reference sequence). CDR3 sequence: CASRPRSSYEQYF. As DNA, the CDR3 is TGTGCCAGCAGACCCAGGAGCTCCTACGAGCAGTACTTC.

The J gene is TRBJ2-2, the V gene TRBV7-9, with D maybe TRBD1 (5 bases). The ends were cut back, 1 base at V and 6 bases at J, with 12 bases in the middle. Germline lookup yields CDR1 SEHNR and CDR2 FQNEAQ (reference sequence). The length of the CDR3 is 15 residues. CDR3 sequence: CASSLGAGSAGELFF. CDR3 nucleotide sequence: TGTGCCAGCAGCTTAGGAGCAGGGTCGGCCGGGGAGCTGTTTTTT. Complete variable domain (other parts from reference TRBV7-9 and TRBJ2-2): DTGVSQNPRHKITKRGQNVTFRCDPISEHNRLYWYRQTLGQGPEFLTYFQNEAQLEKSRLLSDRFSAERPKGSFSTLEIQRTEQGDSAMYLCASSLGAGSAGELFFGEGSRLTVL.

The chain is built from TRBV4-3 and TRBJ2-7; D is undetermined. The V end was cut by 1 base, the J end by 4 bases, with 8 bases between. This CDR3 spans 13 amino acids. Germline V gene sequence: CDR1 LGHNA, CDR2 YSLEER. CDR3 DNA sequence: TGCGCCAGCAGCCAAGGAGTGGAGTACGAGCAGTACTTC. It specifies CASSQGVEYEQYF.

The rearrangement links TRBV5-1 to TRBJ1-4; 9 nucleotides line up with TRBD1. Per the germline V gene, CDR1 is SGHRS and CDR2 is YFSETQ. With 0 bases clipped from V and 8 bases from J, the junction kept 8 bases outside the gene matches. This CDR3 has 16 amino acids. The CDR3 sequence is CASSLGQGVVREKLFF. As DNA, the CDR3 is TGCGCCAGCAGCTTGGGACAGGGGGTGGTACGCGAAAAACTGTTTTTT.

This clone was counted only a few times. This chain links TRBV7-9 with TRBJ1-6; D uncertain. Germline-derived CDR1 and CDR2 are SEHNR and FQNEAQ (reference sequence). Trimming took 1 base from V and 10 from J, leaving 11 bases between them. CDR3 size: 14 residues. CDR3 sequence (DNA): TGTGCCAGCAGCTTAGATACGAAGGGATCACCCCTCCACTTT. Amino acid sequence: CASSLDTKGSPLHF. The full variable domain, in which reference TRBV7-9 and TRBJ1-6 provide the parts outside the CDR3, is DTGVSQNPRHKITKRGQNVTFRCDPISEHNRLYWYRQTLGQGPEFLTYFQNEAQLEKSRLLSDRFSAERPKGSFSTLEIQRTEQGDSAMYLCASSLDTKGSPLHFGNGTRLTVT.

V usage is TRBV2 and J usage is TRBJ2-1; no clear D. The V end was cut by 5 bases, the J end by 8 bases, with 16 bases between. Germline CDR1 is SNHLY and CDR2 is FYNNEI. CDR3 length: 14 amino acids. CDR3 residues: CASSRAPGVDEQFF. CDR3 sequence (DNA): TGTGCCAGCAGTAGGGCCCCGGGCGTGGATGAGCAGTTCTTC.

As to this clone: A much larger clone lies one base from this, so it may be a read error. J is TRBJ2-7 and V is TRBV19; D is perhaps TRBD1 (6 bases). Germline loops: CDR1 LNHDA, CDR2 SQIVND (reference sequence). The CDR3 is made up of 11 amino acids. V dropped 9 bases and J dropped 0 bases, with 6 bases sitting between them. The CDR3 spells CASRGSYEQYF. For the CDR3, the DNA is TGTGCCAGCAGGGGCTCCTACGAGCAGTACTTC.

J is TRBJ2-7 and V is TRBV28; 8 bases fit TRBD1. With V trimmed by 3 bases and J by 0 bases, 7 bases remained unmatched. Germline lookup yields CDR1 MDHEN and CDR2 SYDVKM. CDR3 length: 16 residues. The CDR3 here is CASSFPLQGGSYEQYF. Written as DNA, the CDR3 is TGTGCCAGCAGTTTCCCTCTACAGGGGGGCTCCTACGAGCAGTACTTC. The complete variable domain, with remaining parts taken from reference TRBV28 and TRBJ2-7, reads DVKVTQSSRYLVKRTGEKVFLECVQDMDHENMFWYRQDPGLGLRLIYFSYDVKMKEKGDIPEGYSVSREKKERFSLILESASTNQTSMYLCASSFPLQGGSYEQYFGPGTRLTVT.

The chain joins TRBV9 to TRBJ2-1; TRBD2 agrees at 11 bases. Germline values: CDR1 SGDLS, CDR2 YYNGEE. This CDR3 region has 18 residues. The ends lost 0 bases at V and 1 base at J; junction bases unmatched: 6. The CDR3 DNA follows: TGTGCCAGCAGCGTAGTGGGTCTAGCGGGAGGTTCCTACAATGAGCAGTTCTTC. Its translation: CASSVVGLAGGSYNEQFF.

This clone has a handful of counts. CDR3 nucleotide sequence: TGTGCTTCAAAATACACAGATACGCAGTATTTT. Translated: CASKYTDTQYF. The rearrangement joins TRBV11-1 to TRBJ2-3; D call uncertain. The CDR3 is 11 residues long. Per the germline V gene, CDR1 is SGHAT and CDR2 is FQDESV (reference sequence).

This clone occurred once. CDR3 bases: TGTGCCAGCAGCCACATCGACAGGGGCGGCTACACCTTC. It translates to CASSHIDRGGYTF. This rearrangement joins TRBV5-5 to TRBJ1-2; 8 positions match TRBD1. With 4 bases clipped from V and 8 bases from J, the junction kept 7 bases outside the gene matches. There are 13 residues in the CDR3. Germline CDR1 SGHKS, CDR2 YYEKEE (reference sequence).

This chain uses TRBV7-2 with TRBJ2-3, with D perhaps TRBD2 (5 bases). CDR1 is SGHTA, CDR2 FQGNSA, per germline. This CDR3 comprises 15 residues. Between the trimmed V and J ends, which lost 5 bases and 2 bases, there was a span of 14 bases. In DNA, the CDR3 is TGTGCCAGCAGCCCGCAGCGGAGCCACACAGATACGCAGTATTTT. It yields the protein CASSPQRSHTDTQYF.

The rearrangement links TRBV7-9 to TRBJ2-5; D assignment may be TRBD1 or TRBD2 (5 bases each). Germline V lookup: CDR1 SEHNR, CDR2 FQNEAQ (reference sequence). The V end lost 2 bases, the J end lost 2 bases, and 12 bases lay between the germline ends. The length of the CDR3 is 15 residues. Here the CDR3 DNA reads TGTGCCAGCAGCTTAAATAGTTGGGGGCAAGAGACCCAGTACTTC. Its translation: CASSLNSWGQETQYF.

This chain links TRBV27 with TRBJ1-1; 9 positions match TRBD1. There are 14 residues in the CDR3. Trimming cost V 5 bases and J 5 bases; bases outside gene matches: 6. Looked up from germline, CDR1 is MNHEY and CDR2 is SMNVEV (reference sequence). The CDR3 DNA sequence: TGTGCCAGCAGTGGCCGACAGGGGGGTACTGAAGCTTTCTTT. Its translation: CASSGRQGGTEAFF.

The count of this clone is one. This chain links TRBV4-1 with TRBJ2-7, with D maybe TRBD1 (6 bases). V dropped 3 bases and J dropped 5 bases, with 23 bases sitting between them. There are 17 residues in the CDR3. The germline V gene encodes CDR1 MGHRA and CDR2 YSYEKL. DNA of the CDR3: TGCGCCAGCAGCCACCTCTTCAGGGGTCAGGGAATCAACGAGCAGTACTTC. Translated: CASSHLFRGQGINEQYF.

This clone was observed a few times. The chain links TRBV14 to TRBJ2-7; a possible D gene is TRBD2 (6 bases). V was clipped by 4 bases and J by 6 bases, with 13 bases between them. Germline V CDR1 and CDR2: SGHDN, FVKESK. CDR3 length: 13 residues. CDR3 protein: CASSLNSGAEQYF. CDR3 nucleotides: TGTGCCAGCAGCCTGAACTCGGGAGCCGAGCAGTACTTC.

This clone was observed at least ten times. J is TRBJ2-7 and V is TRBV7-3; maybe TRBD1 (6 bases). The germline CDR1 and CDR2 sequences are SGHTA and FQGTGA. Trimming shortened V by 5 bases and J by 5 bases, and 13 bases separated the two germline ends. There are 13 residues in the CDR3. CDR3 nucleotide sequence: TGTGCCAGCAGCCCCGACAGGTCGAACGAGCAGTACTTC. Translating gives CASSPDRSNEQYF.

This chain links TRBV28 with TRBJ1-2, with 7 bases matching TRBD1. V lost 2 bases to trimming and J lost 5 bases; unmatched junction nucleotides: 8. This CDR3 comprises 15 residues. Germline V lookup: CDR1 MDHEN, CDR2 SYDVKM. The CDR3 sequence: CASSLLPGQSYGYTF. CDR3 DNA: TGTGCCAGCAGTTTACTTCCGGGACAGAGTTATGGCTACACCTTC.

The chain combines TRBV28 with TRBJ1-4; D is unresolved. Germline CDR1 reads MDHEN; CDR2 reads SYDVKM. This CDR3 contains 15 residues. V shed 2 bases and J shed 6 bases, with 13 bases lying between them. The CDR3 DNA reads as TGTGCCAGCAGTTTAGATCGGAGCAAGTATGAAAAACTGTTTTTT. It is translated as CASSLDRSKYEKLFF.

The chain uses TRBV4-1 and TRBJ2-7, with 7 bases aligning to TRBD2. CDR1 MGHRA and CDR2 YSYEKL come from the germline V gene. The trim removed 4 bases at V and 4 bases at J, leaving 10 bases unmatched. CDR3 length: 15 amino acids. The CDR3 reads CASSRGPAGLYEQYF. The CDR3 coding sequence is TGCGCCAGCAGCCGGGGCCCAGCGGGGCTTTACGAGCAGTACTTC.

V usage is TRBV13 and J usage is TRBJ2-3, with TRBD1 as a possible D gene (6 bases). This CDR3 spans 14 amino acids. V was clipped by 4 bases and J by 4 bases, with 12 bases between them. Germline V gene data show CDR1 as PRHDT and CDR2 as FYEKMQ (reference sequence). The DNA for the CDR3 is TGTGCCAGCAGCTGGAACACAGGGTCAGATACGCAGTATTTT. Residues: CASSWNTGSDTQYF.

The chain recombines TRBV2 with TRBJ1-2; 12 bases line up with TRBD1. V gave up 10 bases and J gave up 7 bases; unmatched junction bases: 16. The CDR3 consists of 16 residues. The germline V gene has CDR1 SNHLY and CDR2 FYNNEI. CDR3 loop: CATGPGQGAIGVGYTF. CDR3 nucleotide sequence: TGTGCCACCGGACCGGGACAGGGGGCAATAGGCGTTGGCTACACCTTC.

The CDR3 here is CASSPRLPFNEQFF. The CDR3 DNA reads TGTGCCAGCAGCCCCAGGCTCCCGTTCAATGAGCAGTTCTTC. The rearrangement joins TRBV5-4 to TRBJ2-1; D remains unclear. CDR1 and CDR2 (germline): SGHNT, YYREEE (reference sequence). This CDR3 contains 14 residues. V was clipped by 4 bases and J by 6 bases, with 14 bases between them. The full variable domain, in which reference TRBV5-4 and TRBJ2-1 provide the parts outside the CDR3, is ETGVTQSPTHLIKTRGQQVTLRCSSQSGHNTVSWYQQALGQGPQFIFQYYREEENGRGNFPPRFSGLQFPNYSSELNVNALELDDSALYLCASSPRLPFNEQFFGPGTRLTVL.

CDR3 DNA: TGTGCCAGCAGTTGGGACATTCCAGGAAACACCATATATTTT. It encodes CASSWDIPGNTIYF. The rearrangement links TRBV28 to TRBJ1-3, with D maybe TRBD1 (6 bases). The germline V gene has CDR1 MDHEN and CDR2 SYDVKM. Trimming cost V 4 bases and J 4 bases, with 11 bases left between them. CDR3 size: 14 residues.

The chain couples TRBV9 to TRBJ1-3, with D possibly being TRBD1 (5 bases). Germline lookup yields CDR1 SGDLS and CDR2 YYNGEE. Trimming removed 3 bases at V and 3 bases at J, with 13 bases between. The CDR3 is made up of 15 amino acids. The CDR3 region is CASSASDIVGNTIYF. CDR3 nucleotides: TGTGCCAGCAGCGCGTCGGACATAGTTGGAAACACCATATATTTT. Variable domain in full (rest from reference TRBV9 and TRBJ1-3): DSGVTQTPKHLITATGQRVTLRCSPRSGDLSVYWYQQSLDQGLQFLIQYYNGEERAKGNILERFSAQQFPDLHSELNLSSLELGDSALYFCASSASDIVGNTIYFGEGSWLTVV.